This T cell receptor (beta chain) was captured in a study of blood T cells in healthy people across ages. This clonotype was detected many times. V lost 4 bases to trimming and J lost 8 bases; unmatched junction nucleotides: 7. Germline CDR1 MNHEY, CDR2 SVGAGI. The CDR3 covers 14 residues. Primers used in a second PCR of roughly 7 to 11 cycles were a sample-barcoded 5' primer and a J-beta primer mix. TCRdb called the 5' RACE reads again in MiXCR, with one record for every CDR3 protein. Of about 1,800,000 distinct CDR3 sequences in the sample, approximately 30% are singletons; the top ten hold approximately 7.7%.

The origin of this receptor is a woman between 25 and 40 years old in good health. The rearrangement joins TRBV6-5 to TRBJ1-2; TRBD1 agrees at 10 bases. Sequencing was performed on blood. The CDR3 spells CASSLTGGARGYTF. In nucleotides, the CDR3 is TGTGCCAGCAGTTTGACAGGGGGCGCAAGAGGCTACACCTTC.